What follows are 8 T cell receptor beta chains derived from one specimen sequenced in a study of vaccination and CD4 T cells after COVID-19. What these receptors recognize is not known. The Oncomine TCR Beta short-read assay was what sequenced the DNA obtained from cultured CD4+ T cells. Via MiXCR, TCRdb re-called the PCR reads, giving one row per CDR3 protein. The sample includes approximately 6,300 distinct CDR3 sequences, 32% of them seen just once. Treatment of the sample: approximately 10-day PBMC culture with coronavirus spike peptide pools or control peptides (ViraFEST assay). This sample comprised CD4+ T cells from blood, cultured in vitro, obtained after SARS-CoV-2 vaccination. Receptor source: a human donor who had recovered from COVID-19.

This clonotype has more than one count but fewer than ten. Written as DNA, the CDR3 is TGTGCCATCAACCCGGACGGAACTCACTATGGCTACACCTTC. This gives the protein CAINPDGTHYGYTF. The chain recombines TRBV10-3 with TRBJ1-2; D is unresolved. With 7 bases removed from V and 3 bases from J, the gap between germline ends came to 15 bases. The CDR3 totals 14 residues. Germline V gene lookup returns CDR1 ENHRY and CDR2 SYGVKD.

The chain carries TRBV19 and TRBJ1-2; 8 nucleotides agree with TRBD1. Per the germline V gene, CDR1 is LNHDA and CDR2 is SQIVND (reference sequence). After removal of 4 bases from V and 0 bases from J, the junction contained 1 base not matched to a gene. The CDR3 is made up of 14 amino acids. CDR3 in DNA: TGTGCCAGTAGTACAGGGGGCGCTAACTATGGCTACACCTTC. As protein: CASSTGGANYGYTF.

This clonotype was counted only a few times. The chain carries TRBV6-1 and TRBJ2-5, with 13 bases identical to TRBD2. This CDR3 comprises 16 residues. The V segment lost 4 bases and the J segment 5 bases; nucleotides outside the gene matches: 7. The V gene's germline CDR1 is MNHNS and CDR2 SASEGT. The CDR3: CASSATSGGMLETQYF. DNA for the CDR3: TGTGCCAGCAGTGCGACTAGCGGGGGGATGTTGGAGACCCAGTACTTC.

This chain links TRBV20-1 with TRBJ2-5, with 9 bases matching TRBD2. CDR1 and CDR2 from the germline V gene are DFQATT and SNEGSKA (reference sequence). There are 14 residues in the CDR3. CDR3: CSLAGNALQETQYF. CDR3 nucleotides: TGCAGCCTAGCGGGAAACGCCTTACAAGAGACCCAGTACTTC.

This chain uses TRBV20-1 with TRBJ2-6; D possibly corresponds to TRBD1 (6 bases). V lost 5 bases, J lost 0 bases, and 20 bases lay in between. In germline, CDR1 is DFQATT, CDR2 SNEGSKA (reference sequence). The CDR3 runs to 18 residues. The CDR3 region has the DNA TGCAGTGCTCCCCCGTCGGACAGTTCCTCCTCTGGGGCCAACGTCCTGACTTTC. It is translated as CSAPPSDSSSSGANVLTF.

In its sample, this clonotype was seen a few times. The chain links TRBV11-1 to TRBJ2-5; 11 bases map to TRBD2. Losses at the gene ends were 1 base for V and 0 bases for J; bases not matched to a gene: 10. This CDR3 comprises 19 residues. Germline lookup yields CDR1 SGHAT and CDR2 FQDESV (reference sequence). CDR3 nucleotide sequence: TGTGCCAGCAGCTTAGTTCCGCCTAGCGGGGGGTTGTACCAAGAGACCCAGTACTTC. This sequence encodes CASSLVPPSGGLYQETQYF. The complete variable domain, with remaining parts taken from reference TRBV11-1 and TRBJ2-5, reads EAEVAQSPRYKITEKSQAVAFWCDPISGHATLYWYRQILGQGPELLVQFQDESVVDDSQLPKDRFSAERLKGVDSTLKIQPAELGDSAMYLCASSLVPPSGGLYQETQYFGPGTRLLVL.

The chain has TRBV7-6 and TRBJ2-3; 8 bases match TRBD1. CDR1 is SGHVS, CDR2 FNYEAQ, per germline. The J segment lost 2 bases and the V segment lost 5 bases, leaving 3 bases of the junction unmatched. The CDR3 consists of 14 residues. CDR3 loop: CASSPRGLTDTQYF. The CDR3 DNA is TGTGCCAGCAGCCCCAGGGGGCTCACAGATACGCAGTATTTT.

V gene TRBV6-1 combines with J gene TRBJ2-1, with D perhaps assigned TRBD1 or TRBD2 (7 bases each). Between the trimmed V and J ends, which lost 2 bases and 9 bases, there was a span of 17 bases. This CDR3 region has 15 residues. The V gene's germline CDR1 is MNHNS and CDR2 SASEGT. CDR3 loop: CASSERGRGLGEQFF. Written as DNA, the CDR3 is TGTGCCAGCAGTGAACGGGGGAGGGGGCTGGGTGAGCAGTTCTTC.